The 8 T cell receptor beta chains presented below share a single source sample, sequenced in a study of spatial heterogeneity in lung cancer (dated by TCRdb to between 2018 and 2020). The library was obtained by 5' RACE. For sequencing, a NextSeq 500 was employed. TCRdb applied fastp at Q25 and MiXCR to the public reads, then kept only in-frame beta chains. Merged by CDR3 protein, the rows form single entries marked with the most common genes and DNA. The sample table contains about 40,000 distinct CDR3 sequences; only one count was recorded for roughly 5.4% of them. The biggest ten clones account for around 25% of the sample. The time point label for this specimen denotes: sample taken at primary tumor resection. The input for sequencing was PBMCs, taken at surgery. These receptors all come from a female donor with early-stage non-small cell lung cancer.

This clonotype was seen at least ten times. The rearrangement joins TRBV2 to TRBJ1-1, with D tentatively TRBD1 (6 bases). The CDR3 sequence is 13 residues long. V gave up 6 bases and J gave up 3 bases, with 11 bases separating them. Germline CDR1 SNHLY, CDR2 FYNNEI. The CDR3 here is CASRPYRDTEAFF. DNA of the CDR3: TGTGCCAGCAGGCCGTACAGGGACACTGAAGCTTTCTTT.

This chain joins TRBV7-8 and TRBJ2-2; weak D call: TRBD1 (5 bases). The CDR3 extends over 15 amino acids. Germline CDR1 and CDR2: SGHVS and FQNEAQ. V lost 6 bases and J lost 1, with 12 bases in between. Here the CDR3 reads CASRVGVENTGELFF. DNA of the CDR3: TGTGCCAGCAGGGTAGGGGTGGAGAACACCGGGGAGCTGTTTTTT.

The chain is built from TRBV7-3 and TRBJ2-3, with 9 bases fitting TRBD2. CDR1 and CDR2 from the germline V gene are SGHTA and FQGTGA. The CDR3 loop spans 15 amino acids. J gave up 1 base and V 5 bases, and 4 bases lay outside the gene matches. CDR3 amino acids: CASSLPSGGTDTQYF. In DNA, the CDR3 is TGTGCCAGCAGCCTCCCTAGCGGGGGCACAGATACGCAGTATTTT.

This clonotype has more than one count but fewer than ten. V and J are TRBV5-1 and TRBJ1-1; maybe TRBD1 (5 bases). The V gene's germline CDR1 is SGHRS and CDR2 YFSETQ. The length of the CDR3 is 13 residues. Between the trimmed V and J ends, which lost 4 bases and 6 bases, there was a span of 13 bases. The CDR3: CASSPRDTSEAFF. The DNA of the CDR3 is TGCGCCAGCAGCCCCAGGGATACGTCTGAAGCTTTCTTT.

This clonotype occurred many times. V is TRBV7-3 and J is TRBJ1-1, with D unclear. Germline V lookup: CDR1 SGHTA, CDR2 FQGTGA. This CDR3 has 13 amino acids. Trimming pared 1 base from V and 4 bases from J, leaving 7 bases between. The CDR3 region is CASSLNPITEAFF. The CDR3 DNA is TGTGCCAGCAGCTTAAACCCTATCACTGAAGCTTTCTTT.

Ten or more counts support this clonotype. The chain combines TRBV12-5 with TRBJ2-5; D may be TRBD1 or TRBD2 (6 bases each). Trimming removed 6 bases from V and 2 bases from J, with 16 bases in between. The CDR3 runs 15 residues. The germline V gene encodes CDR1 LGHNT and CDR2 FRNRAP. The CDR3 bases are TGTGCTAGTGGAGGTAGGGGGGTTGGGCAAGAGACCCAGTACTTC. This translates into CASGGRGVGQETQYF.

The CDR3 DNA reads TGTGCCATCACGGGACGGTTAGCTAACTATGGCTACACCTTC. Protein sequence: CAITGRLANYGYTF. The chain carries TRBV10-3 and TRBJ1-2; D may be TRBD1 (5 bases). Looked up from germline, CDR1 is ENHRY and CDR2 is SYGVKD. The CDR3 loop spans 14 amino acids. Trimming removed 7 bases from V and 0 bases from J, with 12 bases in between.

The rearrangement links TRBV28 to TRBJ2-7, with D perhaps matching TRBD1 (6 bases). V was trimmed by 8 bases and J by 0 bases, leaving 14 bases between them. CDR1 is MDHEN and CDR2 is SYDVKM in the germline V gene. This CDR3 comprises 14 residues. The CDR3 DNA is TGTGCCAGCCTCAACAGGGCGGCCTCCTACGAGCAGTACTTC. This translates into CASLNRAASYEQYF. Drawing the rest from reference TRBV28 and TRBJ2-7, the complete variable domain is DVKVTQSSRYLVKRTGEKVFLECVQDMDHENMFWYRQDPGLGLRLIYFSYDVKMKEKGDIPEGYSVSREKKERFSLILESASTNQTSMYLCASLNRAASYEQYFGPGTRLTVT.